Presented here are 22 T cell receptor beta chains from one specimen sequenced in a study of T cell changes during pregnancy in multiple sclerosis. Clones were sequenced by immunoSEQ multiplex PCR, and TCRdb holds only the in-frame ones, with some missing. Here the sample spans 25,000 to 30,000 clones, nearly 90% being singletons. The specimen comprised CD4+ T cells from peripheral blood mononuclear cells, sampled in the second trimester of pregnancy. The receptors shown here come from a female donor with multiple sclerosis, enrolled in a pregnancy study.

The V and J genes are TRBV5-6 and TRBJ2-6; no clear D gene. CDR3 length equals 17 residues. V dropped 7 bases and J dropped 5 bases, with 22 bases sitting between them. Germline V gene lookup returns CDR1 SGHDT and CDR2 YYEEEE. The CDR3 protein is CASYASNSQSRANVLTF. In DNA form, the CDR3 reads TGTGCCAGCTACGCTTCCAATAGTCAAAGTCGGGCCAACGTCCTGACTTTC.

The chain couples TRBV28 to TRBJ1-1, with a possible D match to TRBD1 (5 bases). The CDR3 is 17 amino acids. CDR1 and CDR2 from the germline V gene are MDHEN and SYDVKM. Trimming removed 4 bases from V and 1 base from J, with 19 bases in between. The CDR3 is CASSSPGDSSGNTEAFF. The CDR3 bases are TGTGCCAGCAGTTCCCCCGGGGACTCCTCCGGGAACACTGAAGCTTTCTTT.

This chain uses TRBV5-4 with TRBJ1-1; 11 bases fit TRBD1. The junction had 4 bases not matched to a gene; V was cut back by 2 bases and J by 4 bases. CDR1 SGHNT and CDR2 YYREEE come from the germline V gene (reference sequence). This CDR3 comprises 15 residues. Written as DNA, the CDR3 is TGTGCCAGCAGCTTTTTAGGGACAGGGGGCACTGAAGCTTTCTTT. Protein product: CASSFLGTGGTEAFF.

The chain has TRBV9 and TRBJ2-7; TRBD2 is a possible D gene (6 bases). This CDR3 region has 14 residues. Germline V CDR1 and CDR2: SGDLS, YYNGEE. V lost 4 bases and J 5 bases, leaving 16 bases between the germline ends. For the CDR3, the DNA is TGTGCCAGCAGCCTTGGGGGGATTTTCGACGAGCAGTACTTC. This gives the protein CASSLGGIFDEQYF.

This clone showed up just once. V gene TRBV27 combines with J gene TRBJ1-3; D may be TRBD1 (6 bases). The germline gives CDR1 MNHEY, CDR2 SMNVEV (reference sequence). The V end lost 5 bases, the J end lost 3 bases, and 14 bases lay between the germline ends. The CDR3 is 15 residues long. CDR3 DNA sequence: TGTGCCAGCAGTCCCGGAACAGGGCTTGGAAACACCATATATTTT. It translates to CASSPGTGLGNTIYF.

The gene calls are TRBV14 and TRBJ2-2, with a weak D call TRBD1 (6 bases). The CDR3 length is 13 residues. V was shortened by 5 bases and J by 4 bases, with 8 bases between the two germline ends. Germline V gene lookup returns CDR1 SGHDN and CDR2 FVKESK. CDR3 DNA: TGTGCCAGCAGCGGACAGATCACCGGGGAGCTGTTTTTT. Its protein product is CASSGQITGELFF.

With respect to this clone: This is likely a read error, given that the CDR3 carries no conserved phenylalanine or tryptophan at its end. This sequence joins TRBV4-1 and TRBJ1-2, with D perhaps TRBD1 (5 bases). Between the trimmed V and J ends, which lost 3 bases and 6 bases, there was a span of 14 bases. From germline, CDR1 is MGHRA and CDR2 YSYEKL. The CDR3 covers 14 residues. As DNA, the CDR3 is TGCGCCAGCAGCCACGTTGGACATGCAAATGGCTACACCTCC. This encodes CASSHVGHANGYTS.

This chain links TRBV5-1 with TRBJ2-1, with TRBD1 matching over 8 bases. Germline V gene lookup returns CDR1 SGHRS and CDR2 YFSETQ. This CDR3 comprises 16 residues. J lost 2 bases, V lost 3 bases, and 7 bases had no gene match. The CDR3: CASSYSGQGTYNEQFF. Here the CDR3 DNA reads TGCGCCAGCAGCTATAGCGGACAGGGAACCTACAATGAGCAGTTCTTC.

V gene TRBV5-1 combines with J gene TRBJ1-6; 7 nucleotides line up with TRBD1. The CDR3 has 18 amino acids. Germline CDR1 is SGHRS and CDR2 is YFSETQ. V was clipped by 4 bases and J by 0 bases; unmatched bases: 10. Written as DNA, the CDR3 is TGCGCCAGCAGCCGGGGTACAGGGGAAAGCTCCTATAATTCACCCCTCCACTTT. Protein sequence: CASSRGTGESSYNSPLHF. The whole variable domain, remainder taken from reference TRBV5-1 and TRBJ1-6, is KAGVTQTPRYLIKTRGQQVTLSCSPISGHRSVSWYQQTPGQGLQFLFEYFSETQRNKGNFPGRFSGRQFSNSRSEMNVSTLELGDSALYLCASSRGTGESSYNSPLHFGNGTRLTVT.

The gene calls are TRBV19 and TRBJ1-2, with TRBD1 matching over 7 bases. The J segment lost 3 bases and the V segment lost 4 bases, leaving 5 bases of the junction unmatched. There are 14 residues in the CDR3. Germline CDR1 and CDR2: LNHDA and SQIVND (reference sequence). This chain's CDR3 is CASSTPGQYYGYTF. CDR3 DNA sequence: TGTGCCAGTAGTACTCCGGGACAGTACTATGGCTACACCTTC.

This clone was observed a few times. The chain uses TRBV11-2 and TRBJ1-1; D uncertain. This CDR3 comprises 12 residues. Trimming took 3 bases from V and 0 from J, leaving 2 bases between them. Germline CDR1 reads SGHAT; CDR2 reads FQNNGV. Written as DNA, the CDR3 is TGTGCCAGCAGCTTTATGAACACTGAAGCTTTCTTT. It encodes CASSFMNTEAFF.

J is TRBJ2-4 and V is TRBV30; D is possibly TRBD2 (7 bases). The V gene lost 2 bases and the J gene lost 6 bases, with 11 bases spanning the gap. This CDR3 has 13 amino acids. Germline CDR1 GTSNPN, CDR2 SVGIG (reference sequence). The chain's CDR3 is CAWSLGGGNIQYF. Here the CDR3 DNA reads TGTGCCTGGAGTCTAGGGGGGGGAAACATTCAGTACTTC.

The chain couples TRBV7-3 to TRBJ2-1; TRBD2 matches 16 bases. Germline-derived CDR1 and CDR2 are SGHTA and FQGTGA. The CDR3 is 17 residues long. V lost 2 bases and J lost 7; bases outside the gene matches: 5. CDR3 amino acids: CASSLGTSGGVRNEQFF. CDR3 DNA: TGTGCCAGCAGCTTAGGGACTAGCGGGGGGGTTAGAAATGAGCAGTTCTTC.

This sequence joins TRBV6-6 and TRBJ2-3; 11 nucleotides agree with TRBD1. The CDR3 totals 16 residues. With 4 bases clipped from V and 3 bases from J, the junction kept 6 bases outside the gene matches. The germline gives CDR1 MNHNY, CDR2 SVGAGI (reference sequence). CDR3 loop: CASSSPRDRGTDTQYF. CDR3 DNA: TGTGCCAGCAGTTCCCCCCGGGACAGGGGGACAGATACGCAGTATTTT.

This chain connects TRBV5-1 to TRBJ2-3; 12 bases map to TRBD1. Germline V gene sequence: CDR1 SGHRS, CDR2 YFSETQ. V was clipped by 4 bases and J by 4 bases; unmatched bases: 4. The CDR3 has 15 amino acids. The CDR3 region has the DNA TGCGCCAGCAGCCAGGGACAGGGGGCGGCAGATACGCAGTATTTT. Encoded protein: CASSQGQGAADTQYF. The whole variable domain, remainder taken from reference TRBV5-1 and TRBJ2-3, is KAGVTQTPRYLIKTRGQQVTLSCSPISGHRSVSWYQQTPGQGLQFLFEYFSETQRNKGNFPGRFSGRQFSNSRSEMNVSTLELGDSALYLCASSQGQGAADTQYFGPGTRLTVL.

Relative to its sample, this clone is medium-sized. The chain has TRBV2 and TRBJ2-3; TRBD2 matches 9 bases. The germline V gene has CDR1 SNHLY and CDR2 FYNNEI. The CDR3 sequence is 16 residues long. V was pared by 10 bases and J by 4 bases, with 15 bases of the junction left unmatched. CDR3 loop: CATPLNPSGGSDTQYF. CDR3 in DNA: TGTGCCACCCCCCTAAATCCCAGCGGGGGGTCAGATACGCAGTATTTT.

The rearrangement joins TRBV6-1 to TRBJ1-1; 8 nucleotides align to TRBD1. This CDR3 has 13 amino acids. Trimming at V came to 2 bases and at J to 4 bases, leaving 0 bases not matched to a gene. Germline lookup yields CDR1 MNHNS and CDR2 SASEGT. Here the CDR3 reads CASSEQGATEAFF. In DNA, the CDR3 is TGTGCCAGCAGTGAACAGGGGGCCACTGAAGCTTTCTTT.

This clone was observed a handful of times. The chain recombines TRBV9 with TRBJ1-1; D perhaps matches TRBD1 (6 bases). Germline CDR1 SGDLS, CDR2 YYNGEE. V shed 5 bases and J shed 1 base, with 12 bases lying between them. The CDR3 extends over 14 amino acids. Here the CDR3 reads CASSFQTGNTEAFF. The CDR3 coding sequence is TGTGCCAGCAGTTTTCAGACAGGGAACACTGAAGCTTTCTTT. Looking up the rest from reference TRBV9 and TRBJ1-1 gives the full variable domain: DSGVTQTPKHLITATGQRVTLRCSPRSGDLSVYWYQQSLDQGLQFLIQYYNGEERAKGNILERFSAQQFPDLHSELNLSSLELGDSALYFCASSFQTGNTEAFFGQGTRLTVV.

The V and J genes are TRBV6-5 and TRBJ1-2; 7 bases agree with TRBD1. Germline V lookup: CDR1 MNHEY, CDR2 SVGAGI. The CDR3 contains 15 residues. The ends lost 6 bases at V and 4 bases at J; junction bases unmatched: 11. The CDR3 spells CASRRQGKGIYGYTF. The CDR3 nucleotides are TGTGCCAGCAGGAGACAGGGTAAAGGGATCTATGGCTACACCTTC.

This chain joins TRBV5-1 and TRBJ1-1; TRBD1 matches at 8 bases. The CDR3 consists of 14 residues. The germline V gene encodes CDR1 SGHRS and CDR2 YFSETQ. With 6 bases clipped from V and 4 bases from J, the junction kept 8 bases outside the gene matches. CDR3 in DNA: TGCGCCAGCACTTCCTCACAGGGGGGCACTGAAGCTTTCTTT. This encodes CASTSSQGGTEAFF.

The chain employs TRBV19 and TRBJ2-2; TRBD1 might be the D (6 bases). Trimming took off 7 bases at V and 0 bases at J, with 9 bases between the two ends. This CDR3 contains 14 residues. Germline loops: CDR1 LNHDA, CDR2 SQIVND (reference sequence). CDR3 amino acids: CASKNRANTGELFF. The CDR3, as DNA: TGTGCCAGTAAAAACAGGGCGAACACCGGGGAGCTGTTTTTT.

This clone was seen once. The chain carries TRBV5-8 and TRBJ1-4; possible D gene TRBD1, 6 bases. This CDR3 has 16 residues. Deletions cut 4 bases from V and 0 bases from J, with 13 bases between. CDR1 is SGHTS and CDR2 is YDEGEE in the germline V gene. The CDR3 DNA follows: TGTGCCAGCAGCCCGGGACACCTTGCAACTAATGAAAAACTGTTTTTT. Protein sequence: CASSPGHLATNEKLFF.